The entry that follows covers one T cell receptor beta chain sequence. Its antigen is unknown. The data were obtained in a study of identical twins. Study results and caveats: Findings came from cross-sectional statistics, without long-term follow-up of donors. For cord blood, abundant beta clonotypes had fewer insertions, unlike memory repertoires, which showed none.

Template switching supplied a universal primer site; unique molecular identifiers were carried on the cDNA. Each CDR3 protein gets one entry after TCRdb re-called the 5' RACE reads with MiXCR. Of 1.5 million to 2 million distinct CDR3 sequences detected, around a third appear once; the ten largest clones hold roughly 0.3%. Germline CDR1 SQVTM, CDR2 ANQGSEA. The trim removed 5 bases at V and 2 bases at J, leaving 7 bases unmatched. This CDR3 is 14 amino acids long. Healthy Caucasian donors formed the entire cohort. Sequenced sample: cord blood. The rearrangement uses TRBV29-1 and TRBJ1-2; 8 nucleotides match TRBD1. The sequence was collected from a newborn girl in good health. CDR3 protein: CSVPRTGLNYGYTF. In nucleotides, the CDR3 is TGCAGCGTTCCCCGGACAGGGCTCAACTATGGCTACACCTTC.